Following are 19 T cell receptor beta chains from one sample sequenced in a study of blood T cell repertoires in COVID-19. TCRdb's table, derived via immunoSEQ multiplex PCR, lists solely in-frame clones and lacks some. Of tens of thousands of clones listed, 90% are singletons. Input material: peripheral blood. These TCRs come from a man over 45 with acute or convalescent COVID-19.

The chain couples TRBV5-6 to TRBJ2-7; D might be TRBD1 (5 bases). The CDR3 sequence is 14 residues long. Trimming left V 4 bases short and J 1 base short, with 12 bases between. Germline loops: CDR1 SGHDT, CDR2 YYEEEE. DNA for the CDR3: TGTGCCAGCAGCCGGCAGACAGTTTCCTACGAGCAGTACTTC. Its protein product is CASSRQTVSYEQYF.

The rearrangement joins TRBV30 to TRBJ1-2, with D possibly being TRBD1 (6 bases). V gave up 4 bases and J gave up 5 bases, with 14 bases separating them. Germline CDR1 reads GTSNPN; CDR2 reads SVGIG (reference sequence). This CDR3 spans 13 amino acids. DNA of the CDR3: TGTGCCTGGAATGGCAGGGGTTGGTATGGCTACACCTTC. Protein sequence: CAWNGRGWYGYTF.

The chain combines TRBV11-3 with TRBJ2-7; TRBD1 matches 7 bases. CDR3 length: 16 residues. The V and J ends lost 5 bases and 0 bases, in that order; junction bases with no gene match: 10. CDR1 SGHNT and CDR2 YENEEA come from the germline V gene. The DNA of the CDR3 is TGTGCCAGCAGCCAACTCCGGGACAGTTACTCCTACGAGCAGTACTTC. This translates into CASSQLRDSYSYEQYF.

The chain couples TRBV6-5 to TRBJ2-2; 8 positions agree with TRBD2. The CDR3 totals 14 residues. V shed 5 bases, J shed 1 base, and the junction held 0 bases outside the gene matches. The germline CDR1 and CDR2 sequences are MNHEY and SVGAGI. The CDR3 region has the DNA TGTGCCAGCAGTCTAGCGGGGAACACCGGGGAGCTGTTTTTT. Its protein product is CASSLAGNTGELFF.

This chain links TRBV12-3 or TRBV12-4 with TRBJ2-1; 13 bases match TRBD2. V lost 6 bases and J lost 8; bases outside the gene matches: 1. This CDR3 has 13 residues. Here the CDR3 DNA reads TGTGCCAGCAGGGGACTAGCGGGATATGAGCAGTTCTTC. Its translation is CASRGLAGYEQFF.

The chain couples TRBV20-1 to TRBJ2-1; 12 bases agree with TRBD2. CDR1 is DFQATT and CDR2 is SNEGSKA in the germline V gene (reference sequence). This CDR3 contains 14 residues. The V gene end was trimmed by 3 bases and the J gene end by 4 bases; junction bases not matched to a gene: 1. The CDR3 here is CSASTSGGYNEQFF. The DNA of the CDR3 is TGCAGTGCTAGTACTAGCGGGGGGTACAATGAGCAGTTCTTC.

This chain uses TRBV19 with TRBJ1-5, with D maybe TRBD1 (5 bases). V dropped 3 bases and J dropped 7 bases, with 16 bases sitting between them. The CDR3 spans 15 residues. Germline CDR1 and CDR2: LNHDA and SQIVND (reference sequence). CDR3 loop: CASSIESREAQPQHF. The DNA for the CDR3 is TGTGCCAGTAGTATTGAGAGCAGGGAAGCGCAGCCCCAGCATTTT.

This clone showed up just once. The chain links TRBV11-2 to TRBJ2-7; D not resolved. The CDR3 has 12 residues. Trimming shortened V by 5 bases and J by 7 bases, and 12 bases separated the two germline ends. Germline V gives CDR1 SGHAT, CDR2 FQNNGV. CDR3: CASSRLGWEQYF. DNA of the CDR3: TGTGCCAGCAGCCGACTCGGGTGGGAGCAGTACTTC.

V is TRBV12-3 or TRBV12-4 and J is TRBJ2-5; D gene unclear. Deletions cut 9 bases from V and 5 bases from J, with 10 bases between. There are 11 residues in the CDR3. CDR3 residues: CASSLRETQYF. As DNA, the CDR3 is TGTGCCAGTAGCCTGCGGGAGACCCAGTACTTC.

This sequence joins TRBV11-2 and TRBJ2-7; D is perhaps TRBD1 (6 bases). V lost 0 bases and J lost 2, with 17 bases in between. CDR3 length: 17 residues. Germline V CDR1 and CDR2: SGHAT, FQNNGV. CDR3: CASSLDPPWTDTYEQYF. CDR3 DNA sequence: TGTGCCAGCAGCTTAGATCCGCCCTGGACAGACACCTACGAGCAGTACTTC.

The chain employs TRBV3-1 (or the pseudogene TRBV3-2) and TRBJ2-7, with TRBD1 matching over 7 bases. Trimming removed 6 bases from V and 3 bases from J; junction bases left unmatched: 8. CDR3 length equals 14 residues. In germline, CDR1 is LGHDT, CDR2 YNNKEL (reference sequence). The CDR3 protein is CASSRQGLHYEQYF. For the CDR3, the DNA is TGTGCCAGCAGTCGACAGGGTTTACACTACGAGCAGTACTTC.

The chain has TRBV7-9 and TRBJ2-7, with TRBD1 matching 7 bases. CDR1 SEHNR and CDR2 FQNEAQ come from the germline V gene (reference sequence). The CDR3 has 15 residues. With 6 bases clipped from V and 3 bases from J, the junction kept 11 bases outside the gene matches. This CDR3 is CASRETGDPYYEQYF. The CDR3 nucleotides are TGTGCCAGCAGAGAAACAGGGGACCCTTACTACGAGCAGTACTTC.

This sequence joins TRBV29-1 and TRBJ1-5, with 9 nucleotides matching TRBD1. J was trimmed by 6 bases and V by 8 bases; bases with no gene match: 8. CDR3 length: 13 residues. In germline, CDR1 is SQVTM, CDR2 ANQGSEA. The CDR3 loop reads CSSQQGAGQPQHF. Here the CDR3 DNA reads TGCAGCTCACAACAGGGGGCTGGTCAGCCCCAGCATTTT.

V is TRBV19 and J is TRBJ2-2, with a possible D match to TRBD2 (5 bases). Germline values: CDR1 LNHDA, CDR2 SQIVND (reference sequence). Trimming pared 6 bases from V and 0 bases from J, leaving 14 bases between. The CDR3 runs to 16 residues. CDR3 sequence (DNA): TGTGCCAGTAGGCTGACCTCCGGGGCGAACACCGGGGAGCTGTTTTTT. It codes for CASRLTSGANTGELFF.

With respect to this clone: Other DNA sequences in this sample translate to the same CDR3. This chain connects TRBV25-1 to TRBJ2-1; no clear D gene. Germline V lookup: CDR1 MGHDK, CDR2 SYGVNS. The CDR3 loop spans 12 amino acids. V dropped 6 bases and J dropped 4 bases, with 7 bases sitting between them. The CDR3 loop reads CASSGYYNEQFF. The CDR3 DNA is TGTGCCAGCAGCGGTTATTACAATGAGCAGTTCTTC.

The genes are TRBV29-1 and TRBJ2-7; possible D gene TRBD2, 6 bases. Trimming shortened V by 4 bases and J by 5 bases, and 12 bases separated the two germline ends. This CDR3 contains 12 residues. Germline V gene lookup returns CDR1 SQVTM and CDR2 ANQGSEA. The CDR3 is CSVGLARHEQYF. The DNA for the CDR3 is TGCAGCGTTGGGCTAGCGAGGCACGAGCAGTACTTC.

This sequence joins TRBV12-1 and TRBJ1-5; TRBD1 was called by the table and not checked on the DNA. TRBV12-1 is deemed a pseudogene. The length of the CDR3 is 20 residues. The CDR3 DNA is TGTGCCAGCAACCCCCCCTCGCCGGACAGGGGTTTTGTGGGCAATCAGCCCCAGCATTTT. This translates into CASNPPSPDRGFVGNQPQHF.

Here the CDR3 DNA reads TGCGCCAGCAGCCAACTTTCGACAACCCCGGCAAATGAGCAGTTCTTC. This sequence encodes CASSQLSTTPANEQFF. The V and J genes are TRBV4-1 and TRBJ2-1; D is uncertain. The CDR3 extends over 16 amino acids. CDR1 MGHRA and CDR2 YSYEKL come from the germline V gene. V was shortened by 2 bases and J by 7 bases, with 18 bases between the two germline ends.

V usage is TRBV6-2 or TRBV6-3 and J usage is TRBJ1-1; 8 nucleotides match TRBD1. This CDR3 is 15 amino acids long. The J segment lost 6 bases and the V segment lost 2 bases, leaving 8 bases of the junction unmatched. Germline V CDR1 and CDR2: MNHEY, SVGEGT. The DNA of the CDR3 is TGTGCCAGCAGTTACAACCCCCCGACAGGGGCTGAAGCTTTCTTT. Its translation: CASSYNPPTGAEAFF.